Below are 26 T cell receptor beta chains sequenced from a single sample in a study of blood T cells in healthy people across ages. Through a sample-barcoded 5' primer and a J-beta primer mix, a second PCR was run for roughly 6 to 12 cycles. TCRdb reprocessed the 5' RACE reads with MiXCR, giving one entry per CDR3 protein. The table shows 550,000 to 650,000 distinct CDR3 sequences, with about 30% occurring only once. Input material: blood. The receptors were gathered from a woman aged 80 or over in good health.

The chain recombines TRBV30 with TRBJ1-2; a possible D gene is TRBD1 (5 bases). The CDR3 extends over 14 amino acids. V was trimmed by 3 bases and J by 4 bases, leaving 15 bases between them. Germline CDR1 is GTSNPN and CDR2 is SVGIG (reference sequence). CDR3 residues: CAWRKTDPRYGYTF. The CDR3 DNA follows: TGTGCCTGGAGGAAGACAGACCCTCGCTATGGCTACACCTTC.

The chain links TRBV20-1 to TRBJ1-1; perhaps TRBD1 as D (5 bases). This CDR3 is built from 16 residues. From germline, CDR1 is DFQATT and CDR2 SNEGSKA (reference sequence). V was cut by 2 bases and J by 0 bases, with 16 bases left in between. In nucleotides, the CDR3 is TGCAGTGCTAGACCCCTTGGGGCTGAAGTGAACACTGAAGCTTTCTTT. The encoded protein is CSARPLGAEVNTEAFF.

In its sample, this clonotype was seen many times. The rearrangement joins TRBV4-2 to TRBJ1-2, with D unresolved. The CDR3 has 13 amino acids. From germline, CDR1 is LGHNA and CDR2 YNFKEQ. V lost 0 bases and J lost 5, with 7 bases in between. The CDR3 DNA reads as TGTGCCAGCAGCCAAGATGCGGATTATGGCTACACCTTC. Translated, it gives CASSQDADYGYTF.

This chain joins TRBV6-5 and TRBJ1-2; 9 nucleotides line up with TRBD1. Per germline, CDR1 MNHEY and CDR2 SVGAGI. This CDR3 region has 14 residues. J gave up 6 bases and V 5 bases, and 7 bases lay outside the gene matches. The CDR3 region is CASSRQGGVNGYTF. The CDR3 DNA is TGTGCCAGCAGTCGACAGGGGGGAGTGAATGGCTACACCTTC.

The rearrangement links TRBV4-1 to TRBJ2-7; 8 bases fit TRBD1. V shed 1 base, J shed 1 base, and the junction held 6 bases outside the gene matches. The CDR3 covers 16 residues. The germline CDR1 and CDR2 sequences are MGHRA and YSYEKL. CDR3: CASSQGTGTGSYEQYF. The CDR3 bases are TGCGCCAGCAGCCAAGGCACCGGGACAGGTTCCTACGAGCAGTACTTC.

The sample holds many counts of this clonotype. The gene calls are TRBV4-2 and TRBJ2-2; TRBD2 is a possible D gene (7 bases). The ends were cut back, 3 bases at V and 0 bases at J, with 14 bases in the middle. The germline CDR1 and CDR2 sequences are LGHNA and YNFKEQ. The CDR3 contains 17 residues. The CDR3 DNA reads as TGTGCCAGCAGCCATCCGGGGGGACATCCGAACACCGGGGAGCTGTTTTTT. Its protein is CASSHPGGHPNTGELFF.

The chain couples TRBV6-2 or TRBV6-3 to TRBJ1-5; 8 bases match TRBD1. Trimming removed 7 bases from V and 3 bases from J; junction bases left unmatched: 5. This CDR3 is 14 amino acids long. Germline assignment: CDR1 MNHEY and CDR2 SVGEGT. The CDR3 sequence is CASTPGQVNQPQHF. The CDR3 DNA reads TGTGCCAGCACCCCGGGACAGGTCAATCAGCCCCAGCATTTT.

On this clonotype: A read error is possible here, since a much larger clone lies one base away. The chain has TRBV5-1 and TRBJ1-2, with unresolved D. CDR1 SGHRS and CDR2 YFSETQ come from the germline V gene. The length of the CDR3 is 15 residues. In nucleotides, the CDR3 is TGCGCCAGCAGCCCGGGATTAATCGGATCGGAAGGCTGCACCTTC. Translation: CASSPGLIGSEGCTF.

This clonotype was recorded many times. The chain links TRBV7-9 to TRBJ2-3; no definite D call. V lost 1 base, J lost 3 bases, and 8 bases lay in between. Germline values: CDR1 SEHNR, CDR2 FQNEAQ (reference sequence). The CDR3 length is 14 residues. The CDR3 bases are TGTGCCAGCAGCTTAGATCATCGTACAGATACGCAGTATTTT. It is translated as CASSLDHRTDTQYF.

The V call is TRBV5-1, the J call TRBJ2-3, with D maybe TRBD1 (7 bases). The germline gives CDR1 SGHRS, CDR2 YFSETQ. CDR3 length: 13 amino acids. V was cut by 5 bases and J by 5 bases, with 12 bases left in between. CDR3 in DNA: TGCGCCAGCAGTAACAGGGGAGGAGATACGCAGTATTTT. Its translation: CASSNRGGDTQYF.

This clonotype was detected many times. The chain has TRBV18 and TRBJ2-3; 8 bases line up with TRBD2. The germline V gene has CDR1 KGHSH and CDR2 LQKENI. The CDR3 is made up of 17 amino acids. J lost 5 bases, V lost 2 bases, and 12 bases had no gene match. The CDR3 coding sequence is TGTGCCAGCTCACCAGGCGCCAGCGGGGGTCGGAGAGATACGCAGTATTTT. It is translated as CASSPGASGGRRDTQYF.

For this clonotype: This may arise from a read error, as a much more abundant clone is one base away. J is TRBJ2-7 and V is TRBV15; perhaps TRBD1 as D (6 bases). The CDR3 is 15 amino acids. Per germline, CDR1 LNHNV and CDR2 YYDKDF (reference sequence). The CDR3 is CATNRDPQGRDEQYF. The CDR3 bases are TGTGCCACCAACAGAGACCCACAGGGTCGGGACGAGCAGTACTTC.

In its sample, this clonotype was seen many times. The chain carries TRBV7-3 and TRBJ2-5; 10 nucleotides align to TRBD1. The CDR3 is 13 amino acids. V lost 5 bases and J lost 5; bases outside the gene matches: 2. Germline assignment: CDR1 SGHTA and CDR2 FQGTGA. Here the CDR3 reads CASSAGQGETQYF. For the CDR3, the DNA is TGTGCCAGCAGCGCGGGACAGGGGGAGACCCAGTACTTC.

V usage is TRBV20-1 and J usage is TRBJ1-2; 10 bases are a match to TRBD1. V lost 7 bases and J lost 0; bases outside the gene matches: 8. The CDR3 loop spans 15 amino acids. The V gene's germline CDR1 is DFQATT and CDR2 SNEGSKA (reference sequence). The CDR3 nucleotides read TGCAGTGGCACTCGGACAGGGGGACCTAACTATGGCTACACCTTC. This sequence encodes CSGTRTGGPNYGYTF.

This clonotype was recorded at least ten times. The genes are TRBV6-1 and TRBJ2-5; D remains unclear. The CDR3 loop spans 14 amino acids. V lost 0 bases and J lost 2, with 7 bases in between. Germline loops: CDR1 MNHNS, CDR2 SASEGT. CDR3 loop: CASSEAWVQETQYF. The CDR3, as DNA: TGTGCCAGCAGTGAAGCGTGGGTACAAGAGACCCAGTACTTC.

Many counts were recorded for this clonotype. V gene TRBV20-1 combines with J gene TRBJ2-1; possible D gene TRBD1, 6 bases. Trimming took off 1 base at V and 2 bases at J, with 15 bases between the two ends. The CDR3 contains 16 residues. Germline V gene sequence: CDR1 DFQATT, CDR2 SNEGSKA (reference sequence). The CDR3 loop is CSARASGEGAYNEQFF. The CDR3 DNA is TGCAGTGCTAGAGCTTCAGGCGAGGGGGCCTACAATGAGCAGTTCTTC.

The chain couples TRBV3-1 to TRBJ2-3; D might be TRBD2 (6 bases). This CDR3 has 15 amino acids. Germline lookup yields CDR1 LGHDT and CDR2 YNNKEL (reference sequence). The V and J ends lost 0 bases and 3 bases respectively, with 10 bases between them. The CDR3 sequence is CASSQEGGTTDTQYF. The CDR3 DNA follows: TGTGCCAGCAGCCAAGAGGGCGGGACTACAGATACGCAGTATTTT.

The chain has TRBV20-1 and TRBJ1-5; 7 nucleotides align to TRBD1. The V gene's germline CDR1 is DFQATT and CDR2 SNEGSKA (reference sequence). After removal of 1 base from V and 5 bases from J, the junction contained 8 bases not matched to a gene. The CDR3 contains 15 residues. The CDR3 DNA sequence: TGCAGTGCTAGAGTTGGGGGCAGGGGGGATCAGCCCCAGCATTTT. Translated: CSARVGGRGDQPQHF.

With respect to this clonotype: A single base separates this from a much larger clone, so it may be a read error. The chain uses TRBV30 and TRBJ2-7; 8 nucleotides match TRBD1. The CDR3 consists of 11 residues. Germline V lookup: CDR1 GTSNPN, CDR2 SVGIG (reference sequence). The trim removed 5 bases at V and 12 bases at J, leaving 9 bases unmatched. The CDR3 reads CAWDRGETRYF. In DNA form, the CDR3 reads TGTGCCTGGGACAGGGGAGAGACCCGGTACTTC.

The rearrangement uses TRBV30 and TRBJ2-2, with 8 bases fitting TRBD1. With V trimmed by 4 bases and J by 0 bases, 1 base remained unmatched. Germline loops: CDR1 GTSNPN, CDR2 SVGIG (reference sequence). The CDR3 extends over 14 amino acids. The CDR3 sequence: CAWKGQANTGELFF. In DNA form, the CDR3 reads TGTGCCTGGAAGGGACAGGCGAACACCGGGGAGCTGTTTTTT.

Comment on this clonotype: This may stem from a read error, because a much larger clone lies one nucleotide away. This chain joins TRBV3-1 and TRBJ2-3; 11 positions agree with TRBD2. This CDR3 spans 16 amino acids. Germline lookup yields CDR1 LGHDT and CDR2 YNNKEL (reference sequence). The DNA for the CDR3 is TGTGCCAGCAGTTCCACTACTAGCGGGGGCGCAGATACGCGGTATTTT. Encoded protein: CASSSTTSGGADTRYF.

Worth noting for this clonotype: A read error may be the cause here, since a much bigger clone is one base away. The chain is built from TRBV29-1 and TRBJ2-4; TRBD2 aligns across 8 bases. Trimming at V came to 6 bases and at J to 2 bases, leaving 12 bases not matched to a gene. This CDR3 has 16 residues. CDR1 and CDR2 (germline): SQVTM, ANQGSEA. CDR3 DNA sequence: TGCAGCGTGGGGAGACTAGCGAACTCTACCAAAAACATTCAGTACTTC. It yields the protein CSVGRLANSTKNIQYF.

This clonotype showed up just a few times. The rearrangement links TRBV28 to TRBJ1-1; D remains unclear. V dropped 4 bases and J dropped 4 bases, with 16 bases sitting between them. Germline CDR1 reads MDHEN; CDR2 reads SYDVKM. This CDR3 has 15 residues. CDR3 sequence (DNA): TGTGCCAGCAGTTCCGAGGGCCTATGGGGCACTGAAGCTTTCTTT. This sequence encodes CASSSEGLWGTEAFF.

This clonotype occurred a few times. The V gene is TRBV21-1, the J gene TRBJ1-6. TRBV21-1 is a pseudogene. The CDR3 spans 13 residues. Here the CDR3 DNA reads TGTGCCAGCAGCAAGATAGGGCATTCACCCCTCCACTTT. Its translation: CASSKIGHSPLHF.

This clonotype occurred many times. The chain employs TRBV7-9 and TRBJ1-2; 8 nucleotides align to TRBD1. CDR1 is SEHNR, CDR2 FQNEAQ, per germline (reference sequence). V lost 3 bases and J lost 3; bases outside the gene matches: 3. The CDR3 extends over 14 amino acids. The CDR3 DNA reads TGTGCCAGCAGCTTTAACAGGGGGGACTATGGCTACACCTTC. It yields the protein CASSFNRGDYGYTF.

This clonotype has at least ten counts. The gene calls are TRBV6-5 and TRBJ1-1; D gene unclear. The CDR3 runs to 18 residues. In germline, CDR1 is MNHEY, CDR2 SVGAGI. V gave up 4 bases and J gave up 1 base, with 22 bases separating them. The DNA for the CDR3 is TGTGCCAGCAGTTTAATTAGTTTAGCAGCCCTAGAGAACACTGAAGCTTTCTTT. Translating gives CASSLISLAALENTEAFF.